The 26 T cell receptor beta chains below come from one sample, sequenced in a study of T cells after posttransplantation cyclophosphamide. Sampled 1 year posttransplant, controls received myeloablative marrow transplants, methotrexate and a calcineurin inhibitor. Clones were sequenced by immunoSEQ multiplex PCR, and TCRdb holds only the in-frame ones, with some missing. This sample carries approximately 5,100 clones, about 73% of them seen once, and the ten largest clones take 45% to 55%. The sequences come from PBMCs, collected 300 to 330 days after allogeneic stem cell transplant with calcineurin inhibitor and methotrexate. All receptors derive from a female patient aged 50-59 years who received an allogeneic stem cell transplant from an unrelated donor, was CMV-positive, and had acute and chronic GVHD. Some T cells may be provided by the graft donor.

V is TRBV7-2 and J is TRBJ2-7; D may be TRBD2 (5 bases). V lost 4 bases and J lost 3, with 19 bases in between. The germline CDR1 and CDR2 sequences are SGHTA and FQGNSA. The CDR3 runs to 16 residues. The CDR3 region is CASSSKWTPRFYEQYF. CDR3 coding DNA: TGTGCCAGCAGCTCCAAGTGGACTCCTCGCTTCTACGAGCAGTACTTC. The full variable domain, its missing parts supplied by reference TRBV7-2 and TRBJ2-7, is GAGVSQSPSNKVTEKGKDVELRCDPISGHTALYWYRQSLGQGLEFLIYFQGNSAPDKSGLPSDRFSAERTGGSVSTLTIQRTQQEDSAVYLCASSSKWTPRFYEQYFGPGTRLTVT.

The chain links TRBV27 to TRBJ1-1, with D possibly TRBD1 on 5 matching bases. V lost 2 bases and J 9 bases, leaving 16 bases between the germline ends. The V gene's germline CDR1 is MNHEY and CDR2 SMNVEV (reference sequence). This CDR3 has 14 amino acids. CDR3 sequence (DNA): TGTGCCAGCAGTTTAAAAGGGACTAGTACCCAAGCTTTCTTT. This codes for CASSLKGTSTQAFF.

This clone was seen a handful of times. CDR3 DNA: TGTGCCAGCAGAAAACCGGGACTAGTAGCAGATACGCAGTATTTT. Translated: CASRKPGLVADTQYF. The genes are TRBV6-1 and TRBJ2-3, with TRBD2 matching over 8 bases. The CDR3 spans 15 residues. The J segment lost 4 bases and the V segment lost 6 bases, leaving 9 bases of the junction unmatched. Germline V gene data show CDR1 as MNHNS and CDR2 as SASEGT.

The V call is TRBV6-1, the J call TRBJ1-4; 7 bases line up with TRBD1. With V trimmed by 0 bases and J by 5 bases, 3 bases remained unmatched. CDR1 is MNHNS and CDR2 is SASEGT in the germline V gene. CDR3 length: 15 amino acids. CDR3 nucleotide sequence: TGTGCCAGCAGTGAAGCGGGACAGCACAATGAAAAACTGTTTTTT. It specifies CASSEAGQHNEKLFF.

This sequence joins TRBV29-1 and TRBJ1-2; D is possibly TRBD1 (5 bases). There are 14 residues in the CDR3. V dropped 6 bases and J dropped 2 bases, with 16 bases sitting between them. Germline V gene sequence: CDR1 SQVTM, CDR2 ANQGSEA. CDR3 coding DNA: TGCAGCGTAACCAAAAGCAAGGGGAACTATGGCTACACCTTC. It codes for CSVTKSKGNYGYTF.

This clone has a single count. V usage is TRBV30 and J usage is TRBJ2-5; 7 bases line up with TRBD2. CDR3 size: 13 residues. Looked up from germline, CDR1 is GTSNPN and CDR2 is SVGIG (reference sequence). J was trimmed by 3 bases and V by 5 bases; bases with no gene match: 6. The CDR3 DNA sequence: TGTGCCTGGGGGAGGGCGGAAAAAGAGACCCAGTACTTC. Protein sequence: CAWGRAEKETQYF.

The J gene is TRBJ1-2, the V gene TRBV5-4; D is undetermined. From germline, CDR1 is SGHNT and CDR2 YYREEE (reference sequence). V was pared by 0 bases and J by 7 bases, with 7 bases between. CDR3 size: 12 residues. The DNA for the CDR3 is TGTGCCAGCAGCTTGGGGGCGGGTGGCTACACCTTC. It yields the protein CASSLGAGGYTF. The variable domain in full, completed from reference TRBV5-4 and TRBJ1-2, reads ETGVTQSPTHLIKTRGQQVTLRCSSQSGHNTVSWYQQALGQGPQFIFQYYREEENGRGNFPPRFSGLQFPNYSSELNVNALELDDSALYLCASSLGAGGYTFGSGTRLTVV.

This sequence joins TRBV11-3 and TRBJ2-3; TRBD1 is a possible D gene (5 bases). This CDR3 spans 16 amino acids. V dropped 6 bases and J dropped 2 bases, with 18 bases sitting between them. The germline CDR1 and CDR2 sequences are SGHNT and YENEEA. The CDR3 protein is CASSLPRVCDTDTQYF. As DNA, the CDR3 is TGTGCCAGCAGTCTTCCCAGGGTATGCGACACAGATACGCAGTATTTT.

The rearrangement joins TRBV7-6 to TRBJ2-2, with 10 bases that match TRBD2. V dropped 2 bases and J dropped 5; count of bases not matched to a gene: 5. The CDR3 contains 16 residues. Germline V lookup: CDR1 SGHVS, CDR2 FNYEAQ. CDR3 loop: CASSLSGRALTGELFF. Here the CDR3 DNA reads TGTGCCAGCAGCTTAAGCGGGAGGGCCCTTACCGGGGAGCTGTTTTTT.

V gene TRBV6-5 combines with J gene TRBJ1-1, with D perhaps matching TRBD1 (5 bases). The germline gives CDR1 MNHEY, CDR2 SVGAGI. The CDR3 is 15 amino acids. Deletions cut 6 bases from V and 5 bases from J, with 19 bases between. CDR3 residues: CASRTPVGGRTEAFF. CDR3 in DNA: TGTGCCAGCAGAACGCCCGTGGGGGGAAGGACTGAAGCTTTCTTT.

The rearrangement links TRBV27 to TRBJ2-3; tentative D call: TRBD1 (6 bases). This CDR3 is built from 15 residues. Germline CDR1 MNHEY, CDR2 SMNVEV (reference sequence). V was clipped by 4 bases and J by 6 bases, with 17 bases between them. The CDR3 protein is CASSSPGHHLDTQYF. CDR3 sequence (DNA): TGTGCCAGCAGTTCTCCGGGACATCACCTGGATACGCAGTATTTT.

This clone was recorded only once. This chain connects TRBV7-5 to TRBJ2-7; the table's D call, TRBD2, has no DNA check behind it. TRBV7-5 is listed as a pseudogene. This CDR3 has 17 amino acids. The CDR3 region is CVRSLDGGRTSRYEQYF. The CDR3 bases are TGTGTCAGAAGCTTGGACGGTGGTAGGACTAGCAGGTACGAGCAGTACTTC.

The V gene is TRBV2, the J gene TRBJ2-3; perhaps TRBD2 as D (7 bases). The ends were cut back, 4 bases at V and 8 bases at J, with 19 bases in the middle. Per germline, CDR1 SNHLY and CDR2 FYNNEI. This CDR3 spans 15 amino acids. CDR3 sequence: CASSVTGGPFGTQYF. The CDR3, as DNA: TGTGCCAGCAGTGTTACGGGGGGCCCGTTTGGTACGCAGTATTTT.

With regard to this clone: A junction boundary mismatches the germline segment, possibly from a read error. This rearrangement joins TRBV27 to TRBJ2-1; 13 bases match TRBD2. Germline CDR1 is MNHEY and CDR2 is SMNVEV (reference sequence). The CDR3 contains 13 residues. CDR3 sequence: CASSWTSGSKALF. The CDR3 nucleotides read TGTGCCAGCAGCTGGACTAGCGGGAGTAAGGCGCTCTTC.

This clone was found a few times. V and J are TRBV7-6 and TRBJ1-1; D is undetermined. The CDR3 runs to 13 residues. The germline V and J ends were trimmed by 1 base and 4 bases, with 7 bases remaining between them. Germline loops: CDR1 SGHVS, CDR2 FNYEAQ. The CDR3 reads CASSLGGVTEAFF. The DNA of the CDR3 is TGTGCCAGCAGCTTAGGCGGCGTCACTGAAGCTTTCTTT. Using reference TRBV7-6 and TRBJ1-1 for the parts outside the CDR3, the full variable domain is GAGVSQSPRYKVTKRGQDVALRCDPISGHVSLYWYRQALGQGPEFLTYFNYEAQQDKSGLPNDRFSAERPEGSISTLTIQRTEQRDSAMYRCASSLGGVTEAFFGQGTRLTVV.

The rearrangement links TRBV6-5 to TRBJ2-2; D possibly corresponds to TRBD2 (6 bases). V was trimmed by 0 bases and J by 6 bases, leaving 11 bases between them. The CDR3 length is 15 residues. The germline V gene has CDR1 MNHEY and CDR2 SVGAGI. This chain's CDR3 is CASSYSGGLAGELFF. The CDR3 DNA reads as TGTGCCAGCAGTTACTCGGGAGGTCTCGCCGGGGAGCTGTTTTTT.

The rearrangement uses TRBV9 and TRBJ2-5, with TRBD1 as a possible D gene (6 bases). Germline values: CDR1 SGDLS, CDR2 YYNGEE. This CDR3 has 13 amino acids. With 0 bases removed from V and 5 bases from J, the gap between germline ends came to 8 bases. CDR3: CASSVAGVETQYF. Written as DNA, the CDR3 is TGTGCCAGCAGCGTAGCAGGGGTGGAGACCCAGTACTTC.

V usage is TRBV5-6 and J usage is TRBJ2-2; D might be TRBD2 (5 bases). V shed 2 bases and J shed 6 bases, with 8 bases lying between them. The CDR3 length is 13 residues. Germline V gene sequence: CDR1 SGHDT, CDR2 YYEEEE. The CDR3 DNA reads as TGTGCCAGCAGCTTCCTAGCCCCCGGGGAGCTGTTTTTT. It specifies CASSFLAPGELFF.

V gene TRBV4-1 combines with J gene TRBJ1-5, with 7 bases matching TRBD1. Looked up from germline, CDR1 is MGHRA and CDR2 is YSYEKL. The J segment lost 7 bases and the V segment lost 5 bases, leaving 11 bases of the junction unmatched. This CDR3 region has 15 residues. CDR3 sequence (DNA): TGCGCCAGCAGCACAAGGACAGGCCGGGGACAGCCCCAGCATTTT. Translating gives CASSTRTGRGQPQHF.

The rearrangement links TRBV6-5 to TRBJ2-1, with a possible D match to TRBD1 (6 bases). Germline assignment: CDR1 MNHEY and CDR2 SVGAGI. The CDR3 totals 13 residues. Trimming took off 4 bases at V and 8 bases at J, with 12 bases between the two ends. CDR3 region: CASSSHRDDEQFF. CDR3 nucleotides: TGTGCCAGCAGTTCACACAGGGATGATGAGCAGTTCTTC.

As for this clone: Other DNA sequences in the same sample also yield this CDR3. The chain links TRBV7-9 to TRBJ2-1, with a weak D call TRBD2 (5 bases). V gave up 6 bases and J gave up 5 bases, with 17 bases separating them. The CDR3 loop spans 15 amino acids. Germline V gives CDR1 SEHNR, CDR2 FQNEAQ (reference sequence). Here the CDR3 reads CASRGAEPSDNEQFF. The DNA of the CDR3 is TGTGCCAGCAGGGGAGCCGAGCCTAGTGACAATGAGCAGTTCTTC.

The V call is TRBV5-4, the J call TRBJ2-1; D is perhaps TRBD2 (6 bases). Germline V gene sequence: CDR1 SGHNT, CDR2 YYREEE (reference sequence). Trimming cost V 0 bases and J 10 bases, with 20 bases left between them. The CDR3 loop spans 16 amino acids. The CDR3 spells CASSLAGRTGSEEQFF. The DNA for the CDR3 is TGTGCCAGCAGCTTGGCCGGGAGAACGGGGAGTGAGGAGCAGTTCTTC.

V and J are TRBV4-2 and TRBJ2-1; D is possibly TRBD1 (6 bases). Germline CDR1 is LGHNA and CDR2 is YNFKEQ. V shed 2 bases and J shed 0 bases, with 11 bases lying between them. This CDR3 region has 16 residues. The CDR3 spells CASSQSGQSSYNEQFF. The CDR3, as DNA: TGTGCCAGCAGCCAATCGGGACAAAGCTCCTACAATGAGCAGTTCTTC.

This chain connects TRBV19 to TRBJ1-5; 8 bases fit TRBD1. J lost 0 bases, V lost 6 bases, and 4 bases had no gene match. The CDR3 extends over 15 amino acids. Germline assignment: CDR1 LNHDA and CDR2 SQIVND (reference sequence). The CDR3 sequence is CASRRTGTSNQPQHF. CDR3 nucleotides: TGTGCCAGTAGGAGGACAGGGACTAGCAATCAGCCCCAGCATTTT.

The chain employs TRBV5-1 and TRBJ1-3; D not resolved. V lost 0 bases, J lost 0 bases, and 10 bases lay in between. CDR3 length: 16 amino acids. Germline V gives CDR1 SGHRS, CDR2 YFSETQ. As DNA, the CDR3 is TGCGCCAGCAGCTTGGGGCCACTAAGCTCTGGAAACACCATATATTTT. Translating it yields CASSLGPLSSGNTIYF.

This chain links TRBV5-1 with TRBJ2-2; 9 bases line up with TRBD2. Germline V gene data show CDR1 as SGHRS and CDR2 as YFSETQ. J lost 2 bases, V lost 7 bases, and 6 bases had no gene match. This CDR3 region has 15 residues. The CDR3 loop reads CASGVSGSNTGELFF. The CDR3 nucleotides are TGCGCCAGCGGAGTTAGCGGGAGTAACACCGGGGAGCTGTTTTTT.